Presented here are 18 T cell receptor beta chains from one specimen sequenced in a study of cytomegalovirus exposure and HLA in healthy donors. The PCR contained 60 Vbeta and 13 Jbeta primers. Measured with immunoSEQ multiplex PCR; TCRdb has only the in-frame clones, and not every one. The profile shows about 150,000 clones, nearly 80% of them singletons. The source material was PBMCs. These receptor sequences come from a male donor in good health and CMV-seronegative.

With regard to this clone: A read error may account for a junction end that differs from germline. This chain connects TRBV7-9 to TRBJ1-2; 8 nucleotides agree with TRBD1. Germline CDR1 and CDR2: SEHNR and FQNEAQ (reference sequence). The CDR3 length is 16 residues. The CDR3 DNA sequence: TGTGCCAGCAGTTTAGTAACAGGGGGGGAGAACTATGGCTACACCTTC. This translates into CASSLVTGGENYGYTF.

In this sample, this clone turned up once. V usage is TRBV10-3 and J usage is TRBJ1-2, with 8 positions matching TRBD1. CDR3 length: 13 residues. CDR1 is ENHRY and CDR2 is SYGVKD in the germline V gene. V shed 4 bases and J 6 bases; nucleotides not matched to a gene: 4. CDR3 in amino acids: CAISGTGSHGYTF. The CDR3, as DNA: TGTGCCATCAGTGGGACAGGGAGCCATGGCTACACCTTC.

In this sample, this clone turned up once. The chain employs TRBV7-9 and TRBJ1-1; D not certain. The CDR3 has 15 amino acids. Germline V CDR1 and CDR2: SEHNR, FQNEAQ (reference sequence). The V end was cut by 0 bases, the J end by 5 bases, with 13 bases between. The CDR3 protein is CASSLARGTGTEAFF. CDR3 in DNA: TGTGCCAGCAGCTTAGCGCGAGGTACTGGAACTGAAGCTTTCTTT.

V gene TRBV25-1 combines with J gene TRBJ2-2, with 9 bases identical to TRBD1. The V and J ends lost 7 bases and 3 bases, in that order; junction bases with no gene match: 3. From germline, CDR1 is MGHDK and CDR2 SYGVNS. The CDR3 contains 14 residues. CDR3 in DNA: TGTGCCAGCACCCGGACAGGGGACACCGGGGAGCTGTTTTTT. It translates to CASTRTGDTGELFF.

This clone was counted between two and nine times. The rearrangement links TRBV5-1 to TRBJ2-1, with 7 bases aligning to TRBD2. The CDR3 contains 15 residues. Germline V gene sequence: CDR1 SGHRS, CDR2 YFSETQ. With V trimmed by 4 bases and J by 0 bases, 4 bases remained unmatched. CDR3 DNA: TGCGCCAGCAGCCCCGGGGGGAGCTCCTACAATGAGCAGTTCTTC. This codes for CASSPGGSSYNEQFF.

This chain joins TRBV5-1 and TRBJ2-1; 10 bases fit TRBD2. V trimming: 1 base; J trimming: 5 bases; junction bases outside the gene matches: 3. Looked up from germline, CDR1 is SGHRS and CDR2 is YFSETQ. This CDR3 is 15 amino acids long. CDR3 nucleotides: TGCGCCAGCAGCTTGAGTCTAGCGGGGGACAATGAGCAGTTCTTC. This sequence encodes CASSLSLAGDNEQFF.

The gene calls are TRBV5-1 and TRBJ2-7; 9 bases agree with TRBD1. V lost 4 bases and J lost 5; bases outside the gene matches: 7. This CDR3 contains 14 residues. Looked up from germline, CDR1 is SGHRS and CDR2 is YFSETQ. The CDR3 is CASSLGTGPHEQYF. CDR3 coding DNA: TGCGCCAGCAGCCTCGGGACAGGGCCCCACGAGCAGTACTTC.

A single count supports this clone. The CDR3 DNA reads TGTGCCAGCAGCTTGGGGGACAGGGACACCGGGGAGCTGTTTTTT. Translating gives CASSLGDRDTGELFF. The chain uses TRBV5-6 and TRBJ2-2; 9 bases fit TRBD1. The V gene's germline CDR1 is SGHDT and CDR2 YYEEEE. The CDR3 sequence is 15 residues long. The V gene end was trimmed by 0 bases and the J gene end by 3 bases; junction bases not matched to a gene: 0.

This chain links TRBV18 with TRBJ1-1; D is possibly TRBD1 (5 bases). With 2 bases removed from V and 1 base from J, the gap between germline ends came to 11 bases. There are 15 residues in the CDR3. CDR1 is KGHSH and CDR2 is LQKENI in the germline V gene. This CDR3 reads CASSPTARANTEAFF. The CDR3 DNA reads as TGTGCCAGCTCACCAACGGCCAGGGCGAACACTGAAGCTTTCTTT.

The rearrangement uses TRBV10-2 and TRBJ1-1; D perhaps matches TRBD1 (5 bases). Trimming shortened V by 6 bases and J by 6 bases, and 11 bases separated the two germline ends. Germline assignment: CDR1 WSHSY and CDR2 SAAADI. The CDR3 spans 12 residues. CDR3 residues: CASSDSFPEAFF. The CDR3 DNA reads TGCGCCAGCAGCGACAGCTTCCCTGAAGCTTTCTTT.

This chain connects TRBV6-4 to TRBJ2-1, with 7 bases fitting TRBD1. V was clipped by 0 bases and J by 8 bases; unmatched bases: 10. This CDR3 contains 16 residues. The germline gives CDR1 MRHNA, CDR2 SNTAGT. The CDR3 bases are TGTGCCAGCAGTGACTCAAAGGGGGCCGGGCGCGATGAGCAGTTCTTC. This sequence encodes CASSDSKGAGRDEQFF.

This chain joins TRBV6-5 and TRBJ1-1; no firm D call. Germline V CDR1 and CDR2: MNHEY, SVGAGI. The CDR3 length is 14 residues. Trimming took 2 bases from V and 2 from J, leaving 9 bases between them. The CDR3 DNA reads TGTGCCAGCAGTTACGGGCGGGGAAACACTGAAGCTTTCTTT. This translates into CASSYGRGNTEAFF.

V is TRBV5-4 and J is TRBJ2-5; weak D call: TRBD1 (6 bases). The CDR3 runs 14 residues. The V end lost 3 bases, the J end lost 2 bases, and 11 bases lay between the germline ends. Germline CDR1 SGHNT, CDR2 YYREEE (reference sequence). CDR3 sequence (DNA): TGTGCCAGCAGCTCACAGGGTCCACAAGAGACCCAGTACTTC. Translated: CASSSQGPQETQYF.

The CDR3 DNA sequence: TGTGCCAGCAGGGTTGACAGAGACACTGAAGCTTTCTTT. This translates into CASRVDRDTEAFF. This chain connects TRBV6-1 to TRBJ1-1; TRBD1 might be the D (5 bases). Germline CDR1 is MNHNS and CDR2 is SASEGT. CDR3 length: 13 residues. V dropped 6 bases and J dropped 3 bases, with 11 bases sitting between them.

The chain combines TRBV6-5 with TRBJ2-7; 14 bases fit TRBD2. The CDR3 is made up of 14 amino acids. J was trimmed by 6 bases and V by 2 bases; bases with no gene match: 0. Germline-derived CDR1 and CDR2 are MNHEY and SVGAGI. In DNA form, the CDR3 reads TGTGCCAGCAGTTACGGACTAGCGGGAGGCGAGCAGTACTTC. Protein: CASSYGLAGGEQYF.

V and J are TRBV6-6 and TRBJ1-3; tentatively, D is TRBD1 (5 bases). The germline V gene encodes CDR1 MNHNY and CDR2 SVGAGI (reference sequence). The CDR3 is 15 residues long. Trimming cost V 4 bases and J 5 bases, with 15 bases left between them. CDR3: CASSSPTEARNTIYF. The CDR3 coding sequence is TGTGCCAGCAGTTCGCCGACAGAAGCGAGAAACACCATATATTTT.

The CDR3 protein is CASSTDRVNTEAFF. CDR3 in DNA: TGTGCCAGCAGCACGGACAGGGTGAACACTGAAGCTTTCTTT. The gene calls are TRBV11-2 and TRBJ1-1; 8 positions match TRBD1. The trim removed 5 bases at V and 0 bases at J, leaving 2 bases unmatched. The CDR3 covers 14 residues. Germline V lookup: CDR1 SGHAT, CDR2 FQNNGV.

The chain is built from TRBV12-5 and TRBJ2-1; a weak D match, TRBD1 (6 bases). The CDR3 spans 15 residues. Germline loops: CDR1 LGHNT, CDR2 FRNRAP. V lost 5 bases and J lost 7, with 18 bases in between. The CDR3 protein is CASGAHRVLGNEQFF. CDR3 DNA sequence: TGTGCTAGTGGTGCCCACAGGGTCCTGGGGAATGAGCAGTTCTTC.